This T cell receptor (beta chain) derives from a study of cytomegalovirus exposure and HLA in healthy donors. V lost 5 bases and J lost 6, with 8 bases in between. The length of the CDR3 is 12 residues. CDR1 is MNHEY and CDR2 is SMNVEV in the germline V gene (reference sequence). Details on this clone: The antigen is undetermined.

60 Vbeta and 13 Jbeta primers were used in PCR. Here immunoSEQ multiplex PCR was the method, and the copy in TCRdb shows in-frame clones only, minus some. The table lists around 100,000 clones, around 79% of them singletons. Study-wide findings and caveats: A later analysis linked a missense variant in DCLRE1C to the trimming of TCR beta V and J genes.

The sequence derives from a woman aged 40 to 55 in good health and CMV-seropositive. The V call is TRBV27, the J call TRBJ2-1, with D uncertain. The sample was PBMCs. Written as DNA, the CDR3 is TGTGCCAGCAGTCCTCCGGGCAATGAGCAGTTCTTC. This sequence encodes CASSPPGNEQFF.